The following is a TCR beta chain sequence with its context. Its target is not known. These data are taken from a study of T cells after yellow fever vaccination. Whole-study findings and limits: It was a small share of clonotypes that appeared in both CD4 and CD8 compartments. Abundant clonotypes from the bulk population could contaminate FACS-sorted repertoires. On re-exposure, the response was weaker but peaked faster, at day 5 versus 15.

Template-switching 5'RACE yielded the TCR cDNA; a universal primer site and UMIs were added in the process. TCRdb ran MiXCR on the 5' RACE reads and lists one entry per CDR3 protein. The data hold 200,000 to 250,000 distinct CDR3 sequences, with approximately 3.3% observed a single time. V was cut by 5 bases and J by 9 bases, with 23 bases left in between. The CDR3 totals 16 residues. The germline V gene encodes CDR1 SGHAT and CDR2 FQNNGV. The material was CD4+ T cells sorted from PBMCs, obtained 10 days after the yellow fever booster vaccination. V gene TRBV11-2 combines with J gene TRBJ2-1; D is perhaps TRBD2 (7 bases). This TCR was recovered from a man aged 18 to 29 who received the YFV17D yellow fever vaccine. Here the CDR3 DNA reads TGTGCCAGCAGCCAAGGCAGAGGGGGGGGCCGAATTGAGCAGTTCTTC. Its protein is CASSQGRGGGRIEQFF.